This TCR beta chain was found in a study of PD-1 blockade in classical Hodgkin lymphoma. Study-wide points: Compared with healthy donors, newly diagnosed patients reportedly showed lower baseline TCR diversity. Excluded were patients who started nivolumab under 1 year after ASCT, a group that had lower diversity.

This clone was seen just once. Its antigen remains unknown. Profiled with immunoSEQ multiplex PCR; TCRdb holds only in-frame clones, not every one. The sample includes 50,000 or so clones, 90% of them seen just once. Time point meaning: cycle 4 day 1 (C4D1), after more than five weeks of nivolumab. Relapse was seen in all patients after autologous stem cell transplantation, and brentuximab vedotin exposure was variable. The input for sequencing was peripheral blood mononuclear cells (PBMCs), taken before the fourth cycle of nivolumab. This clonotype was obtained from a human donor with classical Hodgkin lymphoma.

CDR3 coding DNA: TGTGCCAGCAACCCGGGGCCCACTGAAGCTTTCTTT. This translates into CASNPGPTEAFF. The chain recombines TRBV7-9 with TRBJ1-1; a possible D gene is TRBD1 (5 bases). Trimming pared 7 bases from V and 4 bases from J, leaving 10 bases between. Germline CDR1 is SEHNR and CDR2 is FQNEAQ (reference sequence). The CDR3 spans 12 residues. Variable domain in full (rest from reference TRBV7-9 and TRBJ1-1): DTGVSQNPRHKITKRGQNVTFRCDPISEHNRLYWYRQTLGQGPEFLTYFQNEAQLEKSRLLSDRFSAERPKGSFSTLEIQRTEQGDSAMYLCASNPGPTEAFFGQGTRLTVV.